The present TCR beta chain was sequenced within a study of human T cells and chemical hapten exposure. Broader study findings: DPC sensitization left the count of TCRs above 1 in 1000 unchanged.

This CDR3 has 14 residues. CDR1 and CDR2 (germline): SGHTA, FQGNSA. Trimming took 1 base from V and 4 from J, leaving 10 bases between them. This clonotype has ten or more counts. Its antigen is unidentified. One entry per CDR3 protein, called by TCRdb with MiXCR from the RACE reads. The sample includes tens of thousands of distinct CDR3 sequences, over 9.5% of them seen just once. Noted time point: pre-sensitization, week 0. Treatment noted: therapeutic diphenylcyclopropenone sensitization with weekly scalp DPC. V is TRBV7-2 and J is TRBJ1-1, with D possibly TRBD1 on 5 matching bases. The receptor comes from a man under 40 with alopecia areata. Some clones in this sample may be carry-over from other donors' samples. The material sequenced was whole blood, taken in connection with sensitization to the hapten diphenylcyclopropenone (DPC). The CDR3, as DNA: TGTGCCAGCAGCTTAGAGGGGTTGGGCACTGAAGCTTTCTTT. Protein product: CASSLEGLGTEAFF.